These T cell receptor beta chains were read from a single sample in a study of blood T cell repertoires in COVID-19. Clones were read by immunoSEQ multiplex PCR, and TCRdb kept only the in-frame ones, dropping some. This sample has about 360,000 clones; 85% to 90% occur once, and the top ten carry 2.5% to 3.5%. The specimen was peripheral blood. The receptors stem from a human donor in a cohort sampled during active COVID-19. Each CDR3 is given with its conserved first and last residue. The D gene is left open where the match is weak. The size field is filled for only some rows; it gives once, few, many or a size class.

>TRBV29-1|.|.|TRBJ2-1
TGCAGCGTTCTTCCTAGCGCCGAGCTTCAGTTCTTC
CSVLPSAELQFF
>TRBV7-2|.|TRBD1|TRBJ2-7
TGTGCCAGCAGCGCAACAGGGGAACACCACTACGAGCAGTACTTC
CASSATGEHHYEQYF
>TRBV6-1|.|.|TRBJ1-1
TGTGCCAGCAGTGCAACCCCGGGGGAGGGCCCCAACACTGAAGCTTTCTTT
CASSATPGEGPNTEAFF
>TRBV10-3|.|.|TRBJ2-7
TGTGCCATCAGTGAGCCCCGGGGTACGGTAGACGAGCAGTACTTC
CAISEPRGTVDEQYF
>TRBV7-2|.|TRBD2|TRBJ2-5
TGTGCCAGCAGCCTAGCAGCAGCGGGGGGCCGGGAGACCCAGTACTTC
CASSLAAAGGRETQYF
>TRBV6-6|.|TRBD1|TRBJ2-3
TGTGCCAGCAGAGCCCCCGGACAGGGGTCAGATACGCAGTATTTT
CASRAPGQGSDTQYF
>TRBV5-5|.|.|TRBJ1-5
TGTGCCAGCAGCTCAGCGGGACCGAGAAATCAGCCCCAGCATTTT
CASSSAGPRNQPQHF
>TRBV6-1|.|.|TRBJ1-2
TGTGCCAGCAGTGAACTAAGAGGATATGGCTACACCTTC
CASSELRGYGYTF
>TRBV2|once|.|TRBJ2-7
TGTGCCAGCAGGGAAAGCACAGGGAGCTCCTACGAGCAGTACTTC
CASRESTGSSYEQYF
>TRBV10-3|.|.|TRBJ2-1
TGTGCCATCAGTGCCCCTCTAGAGTACAATGAGCAGTTCTTC
CAISAPLEYNEQFF
>TRBV29-1|.|.|TRBJ2-7
TGCAGCGTTGAAACTAGTCTCAACGAGCAGTACTTC
CSVETSLNEQYF
>TRBV4-1|.|.|TRBJ2-2
TGCGCCAGCAGCCCCGAAGAGATCCGAGGGGGGGAGCTGTTTTTT
CASSPEEIRGGELFF
>TRBV6-6|.|TRBD1|TRBJ1-1
TGTGCCACGACGGACAGGGTAAGGGCTGAAGCTTTCTTT
CATTDRVRAEAFF